The rows below give T cell receptor beta chains drawn from one sample of a study of blood T cell repertoires in COVID-19. Produced via immunoSEQ multiplex PCR; TCRdb's table is partial and in-frame only. The table lists about 230,000 clones, around 86% of them singletons, with 11% in the top ten. The sequenced material came from peripheral blood. The receptors stem from a man aged 50-60 years with COVID-19, enrolled during active disease. The CDR3 runs from the conserved cysteine through the conserved F or W. The order of the fields is CDR3 length, V gene, J gene, CDR3 protein.

14,TRBV7-2,TRBJ1-2,CASSLSRTGDGYTF
15,TRBV4-3,TRBJ2-1,CASSQDRLAGFEQFF
17,TRBV10-2,TRBJ1-6,CASSELDPGTYNSPLHF
12,TRBV7-9,TRBJ2-7,CASSIGRSEQYF
15,TRBV19,TRBJ2-6,CASSIRGYGANVLTF
14,TRBV5-4,TRBJ2-5,CASSAPGNGETQYF
16,TRBV9,TRBJ2-3,CASSVGGGSLADTQYF
15,TRBV3-1/TRBV3-2,TRBJ1-5,CASSQDAGVGQPQHF
14,TRBV14,TRBJ1-1,CASSQGQFYTEAFF
16,TRBV15,TRBJ2-6,CATSRGRTDGANVLTF
16,TRBV5-1,TRBJ2-1,CASSLSSPTAGNEQFF
14,TRBV7-6,TRBJ1-1,CASSLEEVNTEAFF
15,TRBV4-3,TRBJ2-1,CASSPGQGIGYEQFF
15,TRBV19,TRBJ1-1,CASSARDMGDTEAFF
17,TRBV5-1,TRBJ2-3,CASSLDLQGGGTDTQYF
13,TRBV6-1,TRBJ2-7,CASSESIGGRQYF
16,TRBV9,TRBJ2-2,CASSPRLAVITGELFF
16,TRBV28,TRBJ1-5,CASPPTDREIWQPQHF
15,TRBV10-1,TRBJ2-2,CAGARGGVNTGELFF
15,TRBV5-1,TRBJ2-1,CASSFVADRKNEQFF
16,TRBV5-8,TRBJ2-6,CASSLGDNSGANVLTF
14,TRBV5-1,TRBJ1-6,CASSPGTENSPLHF
12,TRBV19,TRBJ2-7,CASSTSSYEQYF
15,TRBV7-6,TRBJ2-6,CASSRQDSGANVLTF
15,TRBV5-4,TRBJ2-1,CASSTGLANTNEQFF
13,TRBV19,TRBJ2-7,CASSIGRETEQYF